The entry below describes one TCR beta chain. Its target is unknown. Participating donors were healthy, HIV-negative adults free of recent acute infections or vaccinations. Subsets obtained from CD4+ cells comprised CD45RA+ naive and CD45RA-negative memory cells. This record belongs to a study of shared clonotypes between healthy human individuals. About the study: Samples came from a couple of female and a few male donors aged 18 to 49.

Overall study results and limits: The sharing of 4.5% to 5% of naive CD4 clonotypes was seen across a handful of donors.

This table comes from immunoSEQ multiplex PCR, and its TCRdb copy is limited to in-frame clones, with some not included. The data contain under 2.5 million clones, 85% to 95% of them singletons. CDR3 size: 15 residues. The germline gives CDR1 MNHEY, CDR2 SMNVEV (reference sequence). J gave up 4 bases and V 5 bases, and 7 bases lay outside the gene matches. This chain uses TRBV27 with TRBJ2-1; 8 nucleotides align to TRBD2. Sequences were obtained from naive CD4+ T cells from PBMCs. Subset reported: CD45RA+ positively selected. The sequence came from a man aged 18 to 35 in good health. Some clones in this sample may be carry-over from other donors' samples. The CDR3 spells CASSRRRGVYNEQFF. The CDR3 region has the DNA TGTGCCAGCAGTCGCCGGCGGGGGGTTTACAATGAGCAGTTCTTC.